These 9 T cell receptor beta chains were all obtained from the same sample, sequenced in a study of CD8+ T cells in alopecia areata. The authors extracted RNA and reverse transcribed it into cDNA as the sequencing template. Clones were sequenced by immunoSEQ multiplex PCR, and TCRdb holds only the in-frame ones, with some missing. The sample includes approximately 91,000 clones, 40% to 45% seen only once; the top ten take 0.79%. Sequencing was carried out using CD4+ T cells sorted from blood. These receptors originate from a human donor with alopecia areata.

V is TRBV4-2 and J is TRBJ1-2, with TRBD1 as a possible D gene (6 bases). Germline CDR1 LGHNA, CDR2 YNFKEQ. The CDR3 contains 17 residues. Deletions cut 0 bases from V and 0 bases from J, with 14 bases between. CDR3 sequence: CASSQEGTRGANYGYTF. The CDR3 coding sequence is TGTGCCAGCAGCCAAGAAGGGACGAGGGGGGCTAACTATGGCTACACCTTC.

The rearrangement joins TRBV7-2 to TRBJ2-1; TRBD2 is a possible D gene (6 bases). The CDR3 extends over 14 amino acids. Trimming pared 5 bases from V and 5 bases from J, leaving 13 bases between. Germline V lookup: CDR1 SGHTA, CDR2 FQGNSA. The chain's CDR3 is CASSTGGQNNEQFF. In DNA, the CDR3 is TGTGCCAGCAGCACCGGAGGGCAGAACAATGAGCAGTTCTTC. Supplemented by reference TRBV7-2 and TRBJ2-1, the full variable domain reads GAGVSQSPSNKVTEKGKDVELRCDPISGHTALYWYRQSLGQGLEFLIYFQGNSAPDKSGLPSDRFSAERTGGSVSTLTIQRTQQEDSAVYLCASSTGGQNNEQFFGPGTRLTVL.

This clone has a handful of counts. This sequence joins TRBV29-1 and TRBJ2-1; D unresolved. V shed 4 bases and J shed 5 bases, with 3 bases lying between them. Germline V gene sequence: CDR1 SQVTM, CDR2 ANQGSEA. CDR3 length: 10 amino acids. CDR3 sequence: CSVAHNEQFF. The CDR3 nucleotides read TGCAGCGTTGCTCACAATGAGCAGTTCTTC.

The gene calls are TRBV29-1 and TRBJ1-4, with a tentative D call TRBD1 (5 bases). V dropped 4 bases and J dropped 6 bases, with 12 bases sitting between them. Per the germline V gene, CDR1 is SQVTM and CDR2 is ANQGSEA. The CDR3 loop spans 13 amino acids. The CDR3, as DNA: TGCAGCGTTGGAGGGACCGGGCATGAAAAACTGTTTTTT. This codes for CSVGGTGHEKLFF. Looking up the rest from reference TRBV29-1 and TRBJ1-4 gives the full variable domain: SAVISQKPSRDICQRGTSLTIQCQVDSQVTMMFWYRQQPGQSLTLIATANQGSEATYESGFVIDKFPISRPNLTFSTLTVSNMSPEDSSIYLCSVGGTGHEKLFFGSGTQLSVL.

This chain uses TRBV30 with TRBJ1-1; D uncertain. Germline CDR1 reads GTSNPN; CDR2 reads SVGIG (reference sequence). This CDR3 is 12 amino acids long. V was shortened by 8 bases and J by 1 base, with 11 bases between the two germline ends. CDR3 sequence reads: CAGLGGNTEAFF. The CDR3 nucleotides are TGTGCCGGCCTCGGAGGGAACACTGAAGCTTTCTTT. The full variable domain, completed using reference TRBV30 and TRBJ1-1, is SQTIHQWPATLVQPVGSPLSLECTVEGTSNPNLYWYRQAAGRGLQLLFYSVGIGQISSEVPQNLSASRPQDRQFILSSKKLLLSDSGFYLCAGLGGNTEAFFGQGTRLTVV.

The genes are TRBV29-1 and TRBJ1-5; possible D gene TRBD1, 5 bases. This CDR3 region has 11 residues. Trimming left V 5 bases short and J 5 bases short, with 7 bases between. Germline-derived CDR1 and CDR2 are SQVTM and ANQGSEA. The CDR3 nucleotides read TGCAGCGTTACAGGCGATCAGCCCCAGCATTTT. It codes for CSVTGDQPQHF.

The chain recombines TRBV10-3 with TRBJ2-5, with a tentative D call TRBD2 (7 bases). Germline lookup yields CDR1 ENHRY and CDR2 SYGVKD. This CDR3 region has 15 residues. Trimming stripped 6 bases from V and 4 bases from J, with 18 bases between. The CDR3, as DNA: TGTGCCATCAGGAGAGGCGGGGGCGAGGGAGAGACCCAGTACTTC. Translated: CAIRRGGGEGETQYF.

The V and J genes are TRBV7-9 and TRBJ1-5; D remains ambiguous. CDR1 and CDR2 (germline): SEHNR, FQNEAQ (reference sequence). The CDR3 consists of 13 residues. The V end was cut by 5 bases, the J end by 4 bases, with 9 bases between. The CDR3, as DNA: TGTGCCAGCAGCATATCGGAAAATCAGCCCCAGCATTTT. Encoded protein: CASSISENQPQHF.

The CDR3 sequence: CSVEAGVGTDTQYF. The CDR3 DNA is TGCAGCGTTGAAGCGGGAGTAGGCACAGATACGCAGTATTTT. The V call is TRBV29-1, the J call TRBJ2-3; tentative D call: TRBD2 (6 bases). CDR1 SQVTM and CDR2 ANQGSEA come from the germline V gene. V lost 1 base and J 1 base, leaving 9 bases between the germline ends. CDR3 length equals 14 residues.